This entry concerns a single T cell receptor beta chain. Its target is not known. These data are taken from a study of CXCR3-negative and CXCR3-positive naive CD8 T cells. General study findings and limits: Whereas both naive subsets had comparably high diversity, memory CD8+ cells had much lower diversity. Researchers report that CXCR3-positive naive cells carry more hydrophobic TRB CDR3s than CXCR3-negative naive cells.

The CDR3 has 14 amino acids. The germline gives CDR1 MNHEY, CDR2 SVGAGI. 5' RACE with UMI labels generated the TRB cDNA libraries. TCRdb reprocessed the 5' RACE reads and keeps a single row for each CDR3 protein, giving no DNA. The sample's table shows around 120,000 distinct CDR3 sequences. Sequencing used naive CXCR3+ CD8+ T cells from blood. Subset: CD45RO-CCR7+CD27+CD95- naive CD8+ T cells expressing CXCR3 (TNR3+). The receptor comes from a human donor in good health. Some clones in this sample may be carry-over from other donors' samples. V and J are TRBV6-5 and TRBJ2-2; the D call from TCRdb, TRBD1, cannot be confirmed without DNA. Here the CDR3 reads CASSRDSDTGELFF.